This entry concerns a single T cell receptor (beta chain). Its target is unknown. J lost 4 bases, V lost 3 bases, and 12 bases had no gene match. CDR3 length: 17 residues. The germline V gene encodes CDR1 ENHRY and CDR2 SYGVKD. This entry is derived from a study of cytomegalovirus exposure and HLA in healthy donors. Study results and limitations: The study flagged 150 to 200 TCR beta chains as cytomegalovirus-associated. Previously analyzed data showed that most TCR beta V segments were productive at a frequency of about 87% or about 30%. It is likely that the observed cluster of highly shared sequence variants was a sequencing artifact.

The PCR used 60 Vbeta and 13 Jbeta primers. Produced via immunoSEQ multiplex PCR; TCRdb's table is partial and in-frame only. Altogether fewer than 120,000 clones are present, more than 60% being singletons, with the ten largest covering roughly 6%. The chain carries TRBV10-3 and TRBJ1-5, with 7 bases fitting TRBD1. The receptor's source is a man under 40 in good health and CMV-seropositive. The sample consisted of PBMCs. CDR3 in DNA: TGTGCCATCAGTGACCTCGACAGGGCCGTCGAAAATCAGCCCCAGCATTTT. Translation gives CAISDLDRAVENQPQHF.